These 25 T cell receptor beta chains share one sample of origin, sequenced in a study of immune evolution from preneoplasia to lung adenocarcinoma. Produced via immunoSEQ multiplex PCR; TCRdb's table is partial and in-frame only. The sample includes around 8,000 clones, 60% to 80% seen only once; the top ten take about 9.2%. The sequencing input was FFPE minimally invasive lung adenocarcinoma tissue. These TCRs come from a donor aged 70 or older with lung adenocarcinoma.

The V call is TRBV9, the J call TRBJ1-3, with unresolved D. Germline CDR1 reads SGDLS; CDR2 reads YYNGEE. The CDR3 covers 14 residues. The ends were cut back, 0 bases at V and 3 bases at J, with 7 bases in the middle. CDR3: CASSVDMDGNTIYF. Here the CDR3 DNA reads TGTGCCAGCAGCGTAGATATGGATGGAAACACCATATATTTT.

The V call is TRBV19, the J call TRBJ2-1; D might be TRBD1 (6 bases). This CDR3 spans 15 amino acids. From germline, CDR1 is LNHDA and CDR2 SQIVND (reference sequence). Trimming left V 3 bases short and J 6 bases short, with 15 bases between. The DNA of the CDR3 is TGTGCCAGTAGTATCTACAGGGACAATTCCAATGAGCAGTTCTTC. Encoded protein: CASSIYRDNSNEQFF.

This clone qualifies as medium-sized. V usage is TRBV19 and J usage is TRBJ2-1; the match to TRBD1 covers 7 bases. Losses at the gene ends were 4 bases for V and 8 bases for J; bases not matched to a gene: 5. CDR1 LNHDA and CDR2 SQIVND come from the germline V gene (reference sequence). This CDR3 contains 13 residues. This CDR3 reads CASSNRGIDEQFF. For the CDR3, the DNA is TGTGCCAGTAGTAACAGGGGCATCGATGAGCAGTTCTTC.

This clone appeared a few times. This chain connects TRBV14 to TRBJ2-7, with TRBD2 matching 9 bases. The CDR3 loop spans 15 amino acids. V lost 4 bases and J lost 7; bases outside the gene matches: 11. Germline assignment: CDR1 SGHDN and CDR2 FVKESK. The CDR3 protein is CASSLGWLAGSEQYF. CDR3 bases: TGTGCCAGCAGCCTGGGGTGGCTAGCGGGGAGTGAGCAGTACTTC. The variable domain in full, completed from reference TRBV14 and TRBJ2-7, reads EAGVTQFPSHSVIEKGQTVTLRCDPISGHDNLYWYRRVMGKEIKFLLHFVKESKQDESGMPNNRFLAERTGGTYSTLKVQPAELEDSGVYFCASSLGWLAGSEQYFGPGTRLTVT.

The chain combines TRBV5-4 with TRBJ1-4, with a possible D match to TRBD1 (5 bases). Germline assignment: CDR1 SGHNT and CDR2 YYREEE (reference sequence). The V and J ends lost 4 bases and 10 bases respectively, with 14 bases between them. The CDR3 sequence is 13 residues long. CDR3 nucleotides: TGTGCCAGCAGCCCCGCCCGGGGGGTAAAACTGTTTTTT. This codes for CASSPARGVKLFF. The entire variable domain, with the rest obtained from reference TRBV5-4 and TRBJ1-4, is as follows: ETGVTQSPTHLIKTRGQQVTLRCSSQSGHNTVSWYQQALGQGPQFIFQYYREEENGRGNFPPRFSGLQFPNYSSELNVNALELDDSALYLCASSPARGVKLFFGSGTQLSVL.

This clone is medium-sized (0.01 to 0.1%) by share. J is TRBJ2-7 and V is TRBV6-1, with D perhaps TRBD1 (6 bases). Germline V gene sequence: CDR1 MNHNS, CDR2 SASEGT. V dropped 1 base and J dropped 0 bases, with 19 bases sitting between them. The CDR3 spans 18 residues. This CDR3 reads CASSEVYGGQGSSYEQYF. The CDR3 coding sequence is TGTGCCAGCAGTGAAGTTTATGGCGGGCAGGGGAGCTCCTACGAGCAGTACTTC.

V gene TRBV5-6 combines with J gene TRBJ2-3; 7 nucleotides line up with TRBD2. The germline V gene has CDR1 SGHDT and CDR2 YYEEEE. The V and J ends lost 5 bases and 6 bases, in that order; junction bases with no gene match: 12. This CDR3 region has 15 residues. CDR3 in amino acids: CASSSGPRSWDTQYF. CDR3 bases: TGTGCCAGCAGTAGCGGGCCCCGCTCATGGGATACGCAGTATTTT. Looking up the rest from reference TRBV5-6 and TRBJ2-3 gives the full variable domain: DAGVTQSPTHLIKTRGQQVTLRCSPKSGHDTVSWYQQALGQGPQFIFQYYEEEERQRGNFPDRFSGHQFPNYSSELNVNALLLGDSALYLCASSSGPRSWDTQYFGPGTRLTVL.

There are a few counts of this clone. CDR3 bases: TGTGCCAGCAGCTTAAGACTAGCGGGAGTGGAGACCCAGTACTTC. It translates to CASSLRLAGVETQYF. This chain joins TRBV7-8 and TRBJ2-5, with 12 bases aligning to TRBD2. V shed 2 bases and J 5 bases; nucleotides not matched to a gene: 3. There are 15 residues in the CDR3. Germline assignment: CDR1 SGHVS and CDR2 FQNEAQ.

This clone was observed a handful of times. The V and J genes are TRBV14 and TRBJ1-1, with 7 bases matching TRBD1. The V gene end was trimmed by 6 bases and the J gene end by 0 bases; junction bases not matched to a gene: 4. The CDR3 has 14 residues. CDR1 and CDR2 from the germline V gene are SGHDN and FVKESK. CDR3 amino acids: CASSFGTVNTEAFF. DNA of the CDR3: TGTGCCAGCAGTTTCGGGACAGTGAACACTGAAGCTTTCTTT.

The chain joins TRBV6-4 to TRBJ2-1, with 8 bases matching TRBD2. Trimming at V came to 2 bases and at J to 9 bases, leaving 9 bases not matched to a gene. CDR1 and CDR2 from the germline V gene are MRHNA and SNTAGT. CDR3 length: 15 residues. As DNA, the CDR3 is TGTGCCAGCAGTGACGGCTCTAGCGGGTATGGTGAGCAGTTCTTC. The encoded protein is CASSDGSSGYGEQFF.

This chain links TRBV6-6 with TRBJ1-5; 9 bases line up with TRBD1. J lost 4 bases, V lost 6 bases, and 7 bases had no gene match. Germline-derived CDR1 and CDR2 are MNHNY and SVGAGI (reference sequence). CDR3 size: 15 residues. This CDR3 reads CASRTRDRVNQPQHF. The CDR3 nucleotides read TGTGCCAGCAGAACCCGGGACAGGGTTAATCAGCCCCAGCATTTT.

The V gene is TRBV15, the J gene TRBJ2-5; tentative D call: TRBD1 (5 bases). The J call is in doubt because the DNA end fits TRBJ2-7 better. CDR1 is LNHNV, CDR2 YYDKDF, per germline (reference sequence). The CDR3 has 14 amino acids. The CDR3 here is CATSRDRDSYEQYF. Here the CDR3 DNA reads TGTGCCACCAGCAGAGACAGGGACTCCTACGAGCAGTACTTC.

This sequence joins TRBV6-1 and TRBJ2-1; 7 bases line up with TRBD2. CDR3 length: 14 amino acids. The germline gives CDR1 MNHNS, CDR2 SASEGT. J gave up 6 bases and V 7 bases, and 9 bases lay outside the gene matches. The DNA of the CDR3 is TGTGCCAGCACGGGGGGAGGGCCCCGCAATGAGCAGTTCTTC. Translating it yields CASTGGGPRNEQFF.

The chain couples TRBV10-2 to TRBJ1-2; weak D call: TRBD1 (5 bases). V dropped 4 bases and J dropped 3 bases, with 6 bases sitting between them. The V gene's germline CDR1 is WSHSY and CDR2 SAAADI. The CDR3 has 12 residues. In DNA, the CDR3 is TGCGCCAGCAGTGGGGACTACTATGGCTACACCTTC. Its translation is CASSGDYYGYTF.

The chain uses TRBV30 and TRBJ1-6; perhaps TRBD1 as D (6 bases). The V end lost 8 bases, the J end lost 4 bases, and 18 bases lay between the germline ends. Germline V gene lookup returns CDR1 GTSNPN and CDR2 SVGIG (reference sequence). CDR3 length equals 15 residues. In DNA form, the CDR3 reads TGTGCCCACAAACAGGGCTGGGATTATAATTCACCCCTCCACTTT. It translates to CAHKQGWDYNSPLHF.

This clone was observed once. This chain joins TRBV9 and TRBJ1-4; TRBD1 is a possible D gene (5 bases). The CDR3 totals 13 residues. Trimming removed 4 bases from V and 11 bases from J, with 15 bases in between. Per germline, CDR1 SGDLS and CDR2 YYNGEE. In DNA form, the CDR3 reads TGTGCCAGCAGCCCCCTGGGGGGACGGAAACTGTTTTTT. Its translation: CASSPLGGRKLFF.

The V and J genes are TRBV30 and TRBJ1-4; D uncertain. The CDR3 runs 12 residues. Germline CDR1 GTSNPN, CDR2 SVGIG (reference sequence). The ends were cut back, 5 bases at V and 7 bases at J, with 11 bases in the middle. CDR3 residues: CAWGVTGEKLFF. The CDR3 DNA sequence: TGTGCCTGGGGCGTAACGGGTGAAAAACTGTTTTTT.

This clone was detected only a few times. The chain combines TRBV7-3 with TRBJ2-2, with a possible D match to TRBD2 (6 bases). CDR1 SGHTA and CDR2 FQGTGA come from the germline V gene. Trimming shortened V by 5 bases and J by 1 base, and 11 bases separated the two germline ends. The CDR3 loop spans 15 amino acids. The CDR3 DNA reads as TGTGCCAGCAGCCCCCGTAGCGGGAACACCGGGGAGCTGTTTTTT. Protein sequence: CASSPRSGNTGELFF.

This clone was seen more than once but under ten times. The rearrangement uses TRBV6-6 and TRBJ1-1, with D possibly TRBD1 on 6 matching bases. Germline V gene lookup returns CDR1 MNHNY and CDR2 SVGAGI (reference sequence). Trimming removed 10 bases from V and 5 bases from J, with 17 bases in between. CDR3 length: 13 residues. The CDR3 DNA reads as TGTGCCACGCTGACAGGTTCCCGTACTGAAGCTTTCTTT. Its protein product is CATLTGSRTEAFF.

V and J are TRBV28 and TRBJ1-1; D gene ambiguous. Trimming removed 2 bases from V and 4 bases from J, with 14 bases in between. Looked up from germline, CDR1 is MDHEN and CDR2 is SYDVKM. The CDR3 length is 15 residues. CDR3 DNA sequence: TGTGCCAGCAGTTTAAGTCTTACGGTGGTCACTGAAGCTTTCTTT. Translation: CASSLSLTVVTEAFF.

V is TRBV6-1 and J is TRBJ2-4; TRBD1 agrees at 7 bases. Germline CDR1 is MNHNS and CDR2 is SASEGT. With 1 base clipped from V and 0 bases from J, the junction kept 3 bases outside the gene matches. The CDR3 covers 16 residues. CDR3: CASSEGRGLAKNIQYF. The CDR3 DNA is TGTGCCAGCAGTGAAGGCAGGGGGTTAGCCAAAAACATTCAGTACTTC.

V gene TRBV19 combines with J gene TRBJ2-1; no reliable D call. There are 16 residues in the CDR3. CDR1 and CDR2 from the germline V gene are LNHDA and SQIVND (reference sequence). V was cut by 5 bases and J by 0 bases, with 14 bases left in between. CDR3 coding DNA: TGTGCCAGTAGTGTCCAAGCGCTACCCTCCTACAATGAGCAGTTCTTC. This codes for CASSVQALPSYNEQFF.

The chain recombines TRBV5-1 with TRBJ2-7, with a tentative D call TRBD2 (6 bases). V was cut by 4 bases and J by 1 base, with 15 bases left in between. This CDR3 comprises 15 residues. The germline CDR1 and CDR2 sequences are SGHRS and YFSETQ. CDR3 in amino acids: CASSTGGVGSYEQYF. For the CDR3, the DNA is TGCGCCAGCAGCACTGGAGGGGTTGGGTCCTACGAGCAGTACTTC.

A few counts support this clone. The V gene is TRBV15, the J gene TRBJ1-2, with 7 nucleotides matching TRBD1. The J segment lost 4 bases and the V segment lost 0 bases, leaving 5 bases of the junction unmatched. The length of the CDR3 is 15 residues. Germline V gene data show CDR1 as LNHNV and CDR2 as YYDKDF (reference sequence). The CDR3 DNA is TGTGCCACCAGCAGAGATGGGACAGCCCTCTATGGCTACACCTTC. Translated, it gives CATSRDGTALYGYTF.

This clone was counted once. The chain recombines TRBV6-6 with TRBJ2-7; 7 bases match TRBD1. The CDR3 has 16 residues. From germline, CDR1 is MNHNY and CDR2 SVGAGI (reference sequence). Losses at the gene ends were 4 bases for V and 4 bases for J; bases not matched to a gene: 13. The CDR3 protein is CASSSIQTGMRYEQYF. In DNA form, the CDR3 reads TGTGCCAGCAGTTCGATCCAGACAGGGATGAGGTACGAGCAGTACTTC.